This T cell receptor (beta chain) was profiled in a study of blood T cell repertoires in COVID-19. As for the study in general: COVID-19 samples collected from the United States, Italy and Spain covered acute and convalescent phases.

Assignment of participants to cohorts was predicated upon participant-reported clinical history. Symptom resolution, clearance, or two negative PCRs marked the recovered donors of Cohort 3. Germline lookup yields CDR1 WNHNN and CDR2 SYGVQD (reference sequence). V lost 3 bases, J lost 5 bases, and 5 bases stayed unmatched. The CDR3 contains 15 residues. The protocol was immunoSEQ multiplex PCR, while the TCRdb copy is restricted to in-frame clones and leaves out a portion. Counted here are 280,000 or so clones, roughly 89% occurring once; the ten biggest clones make up under 7%. Source material: PBMCs or T cells enriched from blood (not recorded which). The TCR was taken from a woman aged 40 to 50 who had recovered from COVID-19. The chain carries TRBV10-1 and TRBJ2-1, with TRBD2 matching 9 bases. DNA for the CDR3: TGCGCCAGCAGTGAACGGCGGGAGGGCCACAATGAGCAGTTCTTC. This gives the protein CASSERREGHNEQFF.